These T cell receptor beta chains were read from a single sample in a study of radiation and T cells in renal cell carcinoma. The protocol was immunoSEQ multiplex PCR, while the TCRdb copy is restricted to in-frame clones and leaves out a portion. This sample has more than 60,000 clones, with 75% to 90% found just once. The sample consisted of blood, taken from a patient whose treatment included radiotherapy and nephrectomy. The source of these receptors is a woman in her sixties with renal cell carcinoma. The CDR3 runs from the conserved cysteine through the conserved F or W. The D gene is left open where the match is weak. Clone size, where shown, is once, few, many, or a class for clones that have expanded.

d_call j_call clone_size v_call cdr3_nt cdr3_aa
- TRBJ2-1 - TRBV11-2 TGTGCCAGCAGCTTAGACGGTGGGGCCTACAATGAGCAGTTCTTC CASSLDGGAYNEQFF
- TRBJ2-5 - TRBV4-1 TGCGCCAGCAGCCGGGGGGCGGCCTCGGAGACCCAGTACTTC CASSRGAASETQYF
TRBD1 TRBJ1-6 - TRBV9 TGTGCCAGCAGCGTAGTAGCCGGACAGGGGAATTCACCCCTCCACTTT CASSVVAGQGNSPLHF
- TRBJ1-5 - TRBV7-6 TGTGCCAGCAGCTTAGGAGTGACCCGAGATCAGCCCCAGCATTTT CASSLGVTRDQPQHF
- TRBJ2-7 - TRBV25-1 TGTGCCAGCAGCCCAACGAACTACGAGCAGTACTTC CASSPTNYEQYF
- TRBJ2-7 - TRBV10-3 TGTGCCATCAGTGATGGGTACGGGGGCGAGCAGTACTTC CAISDGYGGEQYF
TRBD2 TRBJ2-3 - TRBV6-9 TGTGCCAGCAGTTATTTCGCGGGCCCACAGCGGGAGGGGTCAGATACGCAGTATTTT CASSYFAGPQREGSDTQYF
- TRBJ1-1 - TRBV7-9 TGTGCCAGCAGCTTCGTTTCTGACGGCACTGAAGCTTTCTTT CASSFVSDGTEAFF
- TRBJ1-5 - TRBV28 TGTGCCAGTGGTGTGCCCCAGCATTTT CASGVPQHF
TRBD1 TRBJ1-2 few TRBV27 TGTGCCAGCACCTTGCAGGGGGATAACTATGGCTACACCTTC CASTLQGDNYGYTF
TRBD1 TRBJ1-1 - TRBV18 TGTGCCAGCTCCAAACAGGGGGTAGACACTGAAGCTTTCTTT CASSKQGVDTEAFF
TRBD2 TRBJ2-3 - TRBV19 TGTGCCAGTAGTCCCCAAGGGCAGGGACTAGCGGCCCTCACAGATACGCAGTATTTT CASSPQGQGLAALTDTQYF
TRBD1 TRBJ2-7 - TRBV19 TGTGCCAGTAGTTCAGTGGGACAGGCAAATTACGAGCAGTACTTC CASSSVGQANYEQYF
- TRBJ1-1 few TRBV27 TGTGCCAGCAGTTTATATCAGGACTCCTGGGCTTTCTTT CASSLYQDSWAFF
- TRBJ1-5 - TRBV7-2 TGTGCCAGCAGCTTAGAGGCCAACAATCAGCCCCAGCATTTT CASSLEANNQPQHF
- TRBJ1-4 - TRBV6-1 TGTGCCAGCAGTGAGTGGGTTGTAGGGGGTAAAAGTGAAAAACTGTTTTTT CASSEWVVGGKSEKLFF
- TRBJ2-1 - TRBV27 TGTGCCAGCAGTTTATTGGGCAGCCACATGAATGAGCAGTTCTTC CASSLLGSHMNEQFF
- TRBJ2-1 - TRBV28 TGTGCCAGCAGTTTATATGGGGGCCCCTACAATGAGCAGTTCTTC CASSLYGGPYNEQFF
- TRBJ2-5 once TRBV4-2 TGTGCCAGCAGCCAAGATCGATCTGGGTGGGAGACCCAGTACTTC CASSQDRSGWETQYF
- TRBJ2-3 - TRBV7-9 TGTGCCAGCAGCTTAGAGGCAGGGTTAGTGACAGATACGCAGTATTTT CASSLEAGLVTDTQYF
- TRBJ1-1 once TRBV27 TGTGCCAGCAGTTTTCAGGGGAAAGCTTTCTTT CASSFQGKAFF
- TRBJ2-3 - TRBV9 TGTGCCAGCAACCTCGGGCCCGGGACAAGCACAGATACGCAGTATTTT CASNLGPGTSTDTQYF
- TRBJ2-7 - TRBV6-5 TGTGCCAGCAGCCCCGGCGACGAGGAGCAGTACTTC CASSPGDEEQYF
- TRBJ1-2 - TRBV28 TGTGCCAGCAGTAGGACCAGCTACACCTTC CASSRTSYTF
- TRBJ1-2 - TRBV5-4 TGTGCCAGCAGCTCCTCGACACGGGGCATCTATGGCTACACCTTC CASSSSTRGIYGYTF
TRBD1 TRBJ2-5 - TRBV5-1 TGCGCCAGCAGGGAGAACCGGGACAGGGCCCAGTACTTC CASRENRDRAQYF
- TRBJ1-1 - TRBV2 TGTGCCAGCAGTAAGACAGTGAACACTGAAGCTTTCTTT CASSKTVNTEAFF
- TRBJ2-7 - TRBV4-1 TGCGCCAGCAGCCAAGTTGGGGTAAGCTCCTACGAGCAGTACTTC CASSQVGVSSYEQYF
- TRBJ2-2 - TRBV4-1 TGCGCCAGCAGCCAAGGGGGGGCACTGAACACCGGGGAGCTGTTTTTT CASSQGGALNTGELFF
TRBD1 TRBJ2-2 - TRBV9 TGTGCCAGCACCCCAGGGGGCGGGTACACCGGGGAGCTGTTTTTT CASTPGGGYTGELFF
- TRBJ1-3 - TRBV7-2 TGTGCCAGCAGCCTGGATGTATACTCTGGAAACACCATATATTTT CASSLDVYSGNTIYF
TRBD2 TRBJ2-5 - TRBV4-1 TGCGCCAGCAGCCAGACTAGCGGGGGGGCGCGAGAGACCCAGTACTTC CASSQTSGGARETQYF
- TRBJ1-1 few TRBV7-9 TGTGCCAGCAGCCGGATGGGGAACACTGAAGCTTTCTTT CASSRMGNTEAFF
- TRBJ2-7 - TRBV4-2 TGTGCCAGCAGCCAAGATACCAGGCAAACCTACGAGCAGTACTTC CASSQDTRQTYEQYF
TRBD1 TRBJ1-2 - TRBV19 TGTGCCAGTAGTATAGAGCGACAGGGCTCGGGAGGCTACACCTTC CASSIERQGSGGYTF
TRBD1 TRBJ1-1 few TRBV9 TGTGCCAGCAGCCGACAGGGAATGAACACTGAAGCTTTCTTT CASSRQGMNTEAFF
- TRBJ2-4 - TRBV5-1 TGCGCCAGCAGCTTGGAGCCGGGATTAGCCAAAAACATTCAGTACTTC CASSLEPGLAKNIQYF
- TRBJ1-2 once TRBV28 TGTGCCAGCAGTTTAAGGGGCACTGATGGCTACACCTTC CASSLRGTDGYTF
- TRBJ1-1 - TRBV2 TGTGCCAGCAGTGAACGGCGGGTTACTGAAGCTTTCTTT CASSERRVTEAFF
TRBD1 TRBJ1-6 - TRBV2 TGTGCCAGCAGCTTACAGGGGGACGGTAATTCACCCCTCCACTTT CASSLQGDGNSPLHF
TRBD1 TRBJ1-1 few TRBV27 TGTGCCAGCAGTTTATTCAGGGGGCGCATGAACACTGAAGCTTTCTTT CASSLFRGRMNTEAFF
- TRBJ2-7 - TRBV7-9 TGTGCCAGCAGCTTAGATTTTGTGGTCTACGAGCAGTACTTC CASSLDFVVYEQYF
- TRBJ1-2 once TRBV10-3 TGTGCCATCAGTGAGCAGGCCTCAACCCAATATGGCTACACCTTC CAISEQASTQYGYTF
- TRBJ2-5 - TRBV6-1 TGTGCCAGCAGTACGCTGGCCCCCGAGACCCAGTACTTC CASSTLAPETQYF
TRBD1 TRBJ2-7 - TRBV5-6 TGTGCCAGCAGCTTGGTGAGTGGGACAGGCTCCTACGAGCAGTACTTC CASSLVSGTGSYEQYF
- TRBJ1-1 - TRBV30 TGTGCCTGGAGTGTAGGGAACGGAGAAGCTTTCTTT CAWSVGNGEAFF
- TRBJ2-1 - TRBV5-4 TGTGCCAGCAGCTTAGAACAGGGTTCCGCCGGACATGAGCAGTTCTTC CASSLEQGSAGHEQFF
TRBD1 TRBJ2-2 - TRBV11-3 TGTGCCAGCAGCAAAACAGGGGGGCTTCTCACCGGGGAGCTGTTTTTT CASSKTGGLLTGELFF
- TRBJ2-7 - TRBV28 TGTGCCAGCCATGGCTACGAGCAGTACTTC CASHGYEQYF
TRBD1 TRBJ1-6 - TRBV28 TGTGCCAGCAGTCCGACAGGGGTGTTTTCACCCCTCCACTTT CASSPTGVFSPLHF
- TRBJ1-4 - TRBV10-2 TGCGCCAGCGGGCAGGGGCGAGGAGAAAAACTGTTTTTT CASGQGRGEKLFF
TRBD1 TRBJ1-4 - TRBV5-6 TGTGCCAGCAGCTGGGGGCGCGTAGGGACAGGTGAAAAACTGTTTTTT CASSWGRVGTGEKLFF
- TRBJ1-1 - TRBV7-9 TGTGCCAGCAGCCCTGGGCGGACTGAAGCTTTCTTT CASSPGRTEAFF
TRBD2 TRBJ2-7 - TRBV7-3 TGTGCCAGCAGCTCCGGGACTAGCGGGAGCCGCGAGCAGTACTTC CASSSGTSGSREQYF
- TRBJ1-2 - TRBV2 TGTGCCAGCAGTGAAGGGCCGGGGGAAGGCTATGGCTACACCTTC CASSEGPGEGYGYTF
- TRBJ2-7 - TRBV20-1 TGCAGTGCTAGAAGCCGCTACGAGCAGTACTTC CSARSRYEQYF
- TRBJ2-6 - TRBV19 TGTGCCAGTAGTATTATTTGGGAGTCTGGGGCCAACGTCCTGACTTTC CASSIIWESGANVLTF
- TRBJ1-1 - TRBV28 TGTGCCAGCAGTCGCGAGCATACGAACACTGAAGCTTTCTTT CASSREHTNTEAFF
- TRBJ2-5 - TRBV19 TGTGCCAGTAGTACCCTCGGGGCCCAAGAGACCCAGTACTTC CASSTLGAQETQYF
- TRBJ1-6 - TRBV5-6 TGTGCCAGCAGCTTGACGGGGTTCTCCTATAATTCACCCCTCCACTTT CASSLTGFSYNSPLHF